Listed below are T cell receptor beta chains from one sample, sequenced in a study of T cell changes during pregnancy in multiple sclerosis. Measured with immunoSEQ multiplex PCR; TCRdb has only the in-frame clones, and not every one. The sample lists approximately 34,000 clones, roughly nine tenths occurring once. The specimen comprised CD8+ T cells from peripheral blood mononuclear cells, sampled before pregnancy. These receptors originate from a female donor with multiple sclerosis, enrolled in a pregnancy study. Each CDR3 is given with its conserved first and last residue. The order of the fields is CDR3 protein, CDR3 DNA, clone size, D gene, V gene, J gene. The D gene is left open where the match is weak. Some rows mark clone size as missing; the rest say once, few, many or name a class of expanded clone.

CDR3aa: CAISESRAGGGSYNEQFF
CDR3nt: TGTGCCATCAGTGAGTCGAGGGCGGGAGGGGGCTCCTACAATGAGCAGTTCTTC
abundance: -
d_gene: TRBD2
v_gene: TRBV10-3
j_gene: TRBJ2-1

CDR3aa: CASSTGLQETQYF
CDR3nt: TGTGCCAGCAGCACGGGACTCCAAGAGACCCAGTACTTC
abundance: -
d_gene: -
v_gene: TRBV7-9
j_gene: TRBJ2-5

CDR3aa: CASSLISPQDWTQYF
CDR3nt: TGTGCCAGCAGCTTGATTTCCCCCCAGGACTGGACCCAGTACTTC
abundance: -
d_gene: -
v_gene: TRBV5-8
j_gene: TRBJ2-5

CDR3aa: CASSSGGSNQPQHF
CDR3nt: TGTGCCAGCAGCTCAGGGGGGAGCAATCAGCCCCAGCATTTT
abundance: -
d_gene: TRBD1
v_gene: TRBV5-8
j_gene: TRBJ1-5

CDR3aa: CASSPRSGGPGNTGELFF
CDR3nt: TGTGCCAGCAGCCCAAGGTCGGGGGGGCCGGGAAACACCGGGGAGCTGTTTTTT
abundance: once
d_gene: TRBD2
v_gene: TRBV7-6
j_gene: TRBJ2-2

CDR3aa: CASSLSLGLARNTGELFF
CDR3nt: TGTGCCAGCAGCTTATCTTTGGGACTAGCGCGGAACACCGGGGAGCTGTTTTTT
abundance: once
d_gene: TRBD2
v_gene: TRBV7-9
j_gene: TRBJ2-2

CDR3aa: CASSLTANYGYTF
CDR3nt: TGTGCCAGCAGCTTGACAGCGAACTATGGCTACACCTTC
abundance: -
d_gene: -
v_gene: TRBV27
j_gene: TRBJ1-2

CDR3aa: CASSYLAGGITDTQYF
CDR3nt: TGTGCCAGCAGCTATCTAGCGGGGGGGATAACAGATACGCAGTATTTT
abundance: -
d_gene: TRBD2
v_gene: TRBV11-2
j_gene: TRBJ2-3

CDR3aa: CASTPGLGLSGELFF
CDR3nt: TGTGCCAGCACCCCAGGACTAGGACTTTCCGGGGAGCTGTTTTTT
abundance: once
d_gene: TRBD2
v_gene: TRBV6-5
j_gene: TRBJ2-2

CDR3aa: CASTLDLSSGNTEAFF
CDR3nt: TGCGCCAGCACCCTAGATTTAAGTTCTGGGAACACTGAAGCTTTCTTT
abundance: -
d_gene: -
v_gene: TRBV5-1
j_gene: TRBJ1-1

CDR3aa: CASGTYSYNEQFF
CDR3nt: TGTGCCAGCGGGACATACTCCTACAATGAGCAGTTCTTC
abundance: -
d_gene: -
v_gene: TRBV2
j_gene: TRBJ2-1

CDR3aa: CSADTGATNEKLFF
CDR3nt: TGCAGCGCCGATACAGGGGCAACTAATGAAAAACTGTTTTTT
abundance: once
d_gene: TRBD1
v_gene: TRBV29-1
j_gene: TRBJ1-4

CDR3aa: CASSFTGRKEQYF
CDR3nt: TGCGCCAGCAGCTTTACAGGGCGTAAGGAGCAGTACTTC
abundance: -
d_gene: -
v_gene: TRBV5-1
j_gene: TRBJ2-7

CDR3aa: CASSLTSPQAKNIQYF
CDR3nt: TGTGCCAGCAGTTTAACTAGCCCCCAAGCCAAAAACATTCAGTACTTC
abundance: once
d_gene: -
v_gene: TRBV27
j_gene: TRBJ2-4

CDR3aa: CASSDSAGTSGANVLTF
CDR3nt: TGTGCCAGCAGTGACTCAGCAGGAACCTCTGGGGCCAACGTCCTGACTTTC
abundance: few
d_gene: -
v_gene: TRBV6-4
j_gene: TRBJ2-6

CDR3aa: CAISGRGQGNDGYTF
CDR3nt: TGTGCCATCAGCGGTCGGGGACAGGGAAACGATGGCTACACCTTC
abundance: -
d_gene: TRBD1
v_gene: TRBV10-3
j_gene: TRBJ1-2

CDR3aa: CASSQDQTGRNTIYF
CDR3nt: TGCGCCAGCAGCCAAGATCAGACAGGACGAAACACCATATATTTT
abundance: -
d_gene: -
v_gene: TRBV4-1
j_gene: TRBJ1-3

CDR3aa: CASSLVGQGETQYF
CDR3nt: TGTGCCAGCAGCTTAGTCGGTCAGGGAGAGACCCAGTACTTC
abundance: once
d_gene: -
v_gene: TRBV7-9
j_gene: TRBJ2-5

CDR3aa: CASSLTGLAVYNEQFF
CDR3nt: TGTGCCAGCAGCTTAACGGGACTAGCGGTGTACAATGAGCAGTTCTTC
abundance: -
d_gene: TRBD2
v_gene: TRBV7-3
j_gene: TRBJ2-1

CDR3aa: CASSLVPGKGQPQHF
CDR3nt: TGTGCCAGCAGCTTGGTGCCAGGGAAAGGTCAGCCCCAGCATTTT
abundance: -
d_gene: -
v_gene: TRBV5-4
j_gene: TRBJ1-5

CDR3aa: CASSFLGPQPQHF
CDR3nt: TGTGCCAGCAGTTTTCTTGGGCCTCAGCCCCAGCATTTT
abundance: once
d_gene: -
v_gene: TRBV27
j_gene: TRBJ1-5

CDR3aa: CASSFGQGPYEQYF
CDR3nt: TGTGCCAGCAGCTTCGGACAGGGGCCCTACGAGCAGTACTTC
abundance: -
d_gene: TRBD1
v_gene: TRBV14
j_gene: TRBJ2-7

CDR3aa: CASSAGGSWTDTQYF
CDR3nt: TGTGCCAGCAGTGCTGGGGGGTCTTGGACAGATACGCAGTATTTT
abundance: -
d_gene: -
v_gene: TRBV2
j_gene: TRBJ2-3

CDR3aa: CASSLNTGRKNYGYTF
CDR3nt: TGTGCCAGCAGCCTCAATACAGGGCGTAAAAACTATGGCTACACCTTC
abundance: -
d_gene: -
v_gene: TRBV9
j_gene: TRBJ1-2

CDR3aa: CASSSGGYEQYF
CDR3nt: TGTGCCAGTAGTTCAGGGGGCTACGAGCAGTACTTC
abundance: few
d_gene: TRBD1
v_gene: TRBV19
j_gene: TRBJ2-7

CDR3aa: CASSYSGGSFSAEAFF
CDR3nt: TGTGCCAGCAGTTACTCCGGGGGTTCCTTCTCTGCAGAAGCTTTCTTT
abundance: -
d_gene: -
v_gene: TRBV6-6
j_gene: TRBJ1-1

CDR3aa: CSVDREANTGELFF
CDR3nt: TGCAGCGTTGACAGGGAGGCGAACACCGGGGAGCTGTTTTTT
abundance: -
d_gene: -
v_gene: TRBV29-1
j_gene: TRBJ2-2

CDR3aa: CASSLEGASGNEQFF
CDR3nt: TGTGCCAGCAGCTTGGAGGGGGCCAGTGGGAATGAGCAGTTCTTC
abundance: once
d_gene: -
v_gene: TRBV7-9
j_gene: TRBJ2-1

CDR3aa: CASLSSYNSPLHF
CDR3nt: TGTGCCAGCCTAAGCTCCTATAATTCACCCCTCCACTTT
abundance: few
d_gene: -
v_gene: TRBV25-1
j_gene: TRBJ1-6

CDR3aa: CASSSAGGGNNEQFF
CDR3nt: TGTGCCAGCAGCTCCGCAGGCGGGGGGAACAATGAGCAGTTCTTC
abundance: -
d_gene: TRBD2
v_gene: TRBV7-6
j_gene: TRBJ2-1

CDR3aa: CASSEWIAGTEAFF
CDR3nt: TGCGCCAGCAGCGAATGGATCGCAGGGACTGAAGCTTTCTTT
abundance: few
d_gene: -
v_gene: TRBV5-1
j_gene: TRBJ1-1

CDR3aa: CASSQVLAGVETQYF
CDR3nt: TGCGCCAGCAGCCAGGTCCTAGCGGGAGTCGAGACCCAGTACTTC
abundance: -
d_gene: TRBD2
v_gene: TRBV4-1
j_gene: TRBJ2-5

CDR3aa: CASGHGGRGNQPQHF
CDR3nt: TGTGCCAGCGGGCACGGGGGGAGAGGCAATCAGCCCCAGCATTTT
abundance: -
d_gene: -
v_gene: TRBV7-9
j_gene: TRBJ1-5

CDR3aa: CASMAPGDYGYTF
CDR3nt: TGCGCCAGCATGGCGCCAGGGGACTATGGCTACACCTTC
abundance: -
d_gene: -
v_gene: TRBV5-1
j_gene: TRBJ1-2

CDR3aa: CASRVTGGVNPVEAFF
CDR3nt: TGTGCCAGTAGGGTGACAGGGGGAGTGAATCCTGTAGAAGCTTTCTTT
abundance: -
d_gene: TRBD1
v_gene: TRBV19
j_gene: TRBJ1-1

CDR3aa: CASRGLASGYEQYF
CDR3nt: TGTGCCAGCAGGGGCTTAGCTAGCGGATACGAGCAGTACTTC
abundance: -
d_gene: TRBD2
v_gene: TRBV27
j_gene: TRBJ2-7

CDR3aa: CASSPRDRAGTEAFF
CDR3nt: TGCGCCAGCTCCCCCCGGGACAGGGCCGGAACTGAAGCTTTCTTT
abundance: once
d_gene: TRBD1
v_gene: TRBV23-1
j_gene: TRBJ1-1

CDR3aa: CAWGQAMNTEAFF
CDR3nt: TGTGCCTGGGGGCAGGCAATGAACACTGAAGCTTTCTTT
abundance: once
d_gene: -
v_gene: TRBV30
j_gene: TRBJ1-1

CDR3aa: CASSAQGGDADTQYF
CDR3nt: TGTGCCAGCAGCGCCCAGGGAGGAGATGCAGATACGCAGTATTTT
abundance: -
d_gene: -
v_gene: TRBV6-4
j_gene: TRBJ2-3

CDR3aa: CASEGSGGSYNEQFF
CDR3nt: TGTGCCAGCGAAGGTAGCGGGGGCTCCTACAATGAGCAGTTCTTC
abundance: -
d_gene: TRBD2
v_gene: TRBV2
j_gene: TRBJ2-1

CDR3aa: CASSLASGRYNEQFF
CDR3nt: TGTGCCAGCAGCTTGGCTAGCGGGAGGTACAATGAGCAGTTCTTC
abundance: -
d_gene: TRBD2
v_gene: TRBV7-9
j_gene: TRBJ2-1

CDR3aa: CASSDDRGQHPDTQYF
CDR3nt: TGTGCCAGCAGCGACGACAGGGGGCAACACCCAGATACGCAGTATTTT
abundance: -
d_gene: TRBD1
v_gene: TRBV9
j_gene: TRBJ2-3